This TCR beta chain was captured in a study of cytomegalovirus exposure and HLA in healthy donors. On the study more broadly: Most donors, less than 85% of some 400 genotyped, fell in the Caucasian-associated ancestry cluster. Findings and limits, study-wide: In a later analysis, TCR beta V- and J-gene trimming was associated with a missense DCLRE1C variant.

60 Vbeta and 13 Jbeta primers were used in PCR. TCRdb's table, derived via immunoSEQ multiplex PCR, lists solely in-frame clones and lacks some. The data show more than 150,000 clones, just under 80% seen once. The CDR3 has 14 residues. Germline CDR1 reads SGDLS; CDR2 reads YYNGEE. Trimming removed 4 bases from V and 4 bases from J; junction bases left unmatched: 3. As to this clone: Its specificity is not known.

Specimen: PBMCs. This TCR was sampled from a woman aged 25 to 39 in good health and CMV-seronegative. The chain employs TRBV9 and TRBJ1-2; TRBD1 matches 11 bases. The CDR3 DNA reads as TGTGCCAGCAGCCTTGGGACAGGGGGCTATGGCTACACCTTC. Residues: CASSLGTGGYGYTF.